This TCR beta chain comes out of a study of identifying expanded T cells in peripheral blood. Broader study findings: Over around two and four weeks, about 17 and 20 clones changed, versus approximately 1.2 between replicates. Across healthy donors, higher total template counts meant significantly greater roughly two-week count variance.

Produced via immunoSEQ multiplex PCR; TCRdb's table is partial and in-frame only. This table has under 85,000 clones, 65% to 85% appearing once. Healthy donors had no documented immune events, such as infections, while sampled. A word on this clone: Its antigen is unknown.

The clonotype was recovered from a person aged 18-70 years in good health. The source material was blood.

CDR3: CASILASPSAGDEKLFF. DNA for the CDR3: TGTGCCAGCATCCTGGCCTCCCCCTCGGCCGGGGATGAAAAACTGTTTTTT. The rearrangement uses TRBV2 and TRBJ1-4; unclear D gene. The CDR3 length is 17 residues. Germline CDR1 reads SNHLY; CDR2 reads FYNNEI. V was pared by 7 bases and J by 6 bases, with 24 bases between.